The 7 T cell receptor beta chains below come from one sample, sequenced in a study of Ad26.COV2.S vaccination and SARS-CoV-2 variants. TCRdb's table, derived via immunoSEQ multiplex PCR, lists solely in-frame clones and lacks some. The table records approximately 340,000 clones, around 84% of them present only once. Documented treatment: around 19 received Ad26.COV2.S at low or high dose, single or two shots; several received placebo; per-sample allocation not given. Samples were taken on day 63 after the first vaccine or placebo injection. Specimen: peripheral blood, collected in a trial of Ad26.COV2.S vaccine versus placebo. The receptors originated from a person aged 18 to 59 who received the Ad26.COV2.S COVID-19 vaccine or a placebo.

The chain uses TRBV5-1 and TRBJ2-1; D possibly matches TRBD1 or TRBD2 (5 bases each). The V and J ends lost 5 bases and 7 bases respectively, with 13 bases between them. From germline, CDR1 is SGHRS and CDR2 YFSETQ. The CDR3 spans 13 residues. CDR3 sequence reads: CASRIGESNEQFF. The CDR3 nucleotides are TGCGCCAGCAGGATAGGGGAGTCGAATGAGCAGTTCTTC.

This clone was counted once. V and J are TRBV4-3 and TRBJ1-5; the D is unclear. The CDR3 has 15 amino acids. Germline CDR1 LGHNA, CDR2 YSLEER. Trimming cost V 0 bases and J 3 bases, with 9 bases left between them. In DNA form, the CDR3 reads TGCGCCAGCAGCCAAGATTTACAGTCCAATCAGCCCCAGCATTTT. It translates to CASSQDLQSNQPQHF.

This chain uses TRBV9 with TRBJ2-3; D tentatively reads TRBD1 or TRBD2 (5 bases each). Germline assignment: CDR1 SGDLS and CDR2 YYNGEE. This CDR3 region has 14 residues. V was trimmed by 4 bases and J by 5 bases, leaving 14 bases between them. CDR3 sequence: CASSPGSGQDTQYF. In DNA form, the CDR3 reads TGTGCCAGCAGCCCAGGGAGCGGCCAAGATACGCAGTATTTT.

The chain links TRBV7-2 to TRBJ2-3, with a possible D match to TRBD2 (6 bases). The CDR3 is 17 residues long. Germline V CDR1 and CDR2: SGHTA, FQGNSA. V lost 0 bases, J lost 3 bases, and 16 bases lay in between. Written as DNA, the CDR3 is TGTGCCAGCAGCTTAGCGGCGGGACGGGGTAGGACAGATACGCAGTATTTT. Its translation is CASSLAAGRGRTDTQYF.

This chain connects TRBV27 to TRBJ2-5; 7 bases are a match to TRBD1. Germline CDR1 and CDR2: MNHEY and SMNVEV (reference sequence). CDR3 length: 13 amino acids. J lost 5 bases, V lost 10 bases, and 10 bases had no gene match. The CDR3 coding sequence is TGTGCCACTTCGACAGGGACGGTTGAGACCCAGTACTTC. Amino acid sequence: CATSTGTVETQYF.

This clone was picked up a small number of times. CDR3 sequence: CASSVAGGSSYEQYF. As DNA, the CDR3 is TGTGCCAGCAGCGTAGCCGGGGGGAGCTCCTACGAGCAGTACTTC. V gene TRBV9 combines with J gene TRBJ2-7; 7 bases fit TRBD2. The junction had 3 bases not matched to a gene; V was cut back by 0 bases and J by 0 bases. Looked up from germline, CDR1 is SGDLS and CDR2 is YYNGEE. CDR3 size: 15 residues.

This rearrangement joins TRBV21-1 to TRBJ2-1; TRBD1 is taken as the D call from the table, unchecked against the DNA. TRBV21-1 is recorded as a pseudogene. This CDR3 has 13 amino acids. The CDR3 spells CASRTGADNEQFF. The DNA for the CDR3 is TGTGCCAGCCGGACAGGGGCGGACAATGAGCAGTTCTTC.